These T cell receptor beta chains were read from a single sample in a study of T-cell reconstitution after alpha-beta-depleted transplantation in children. TCRdb called the PCR reads again in MiXCR, with one record for every CDR3 protein. This sample has 100,000 to 150,000 distinct CDR3 sequences, with under 25% found just once. This specimen was PBMCs, mostly from graft donor cells, taken 180 days after TCRalphabeta/CD19-depleted stem cell transplant. The receptors come from a male patient between 2 and 10 years old who had a stem cell transplant for chronic granulomatous disease, so the T cells may come from the graft donor. CDR3s include the opening cysteine and the closing phenylalanine or tryptophan. Each record gives: D gene, clone size, J gene, V gene, CDR3 DNA, CDR3 protein. The D gene is left open where the match is weak. Some rows have no size entry. The others give once, few or many, or a class for an expanded clone.

D gene: TRBD1
clone size: few
J gene: TRBJ2-1
V gene: TRBV15
CDR3 DNA: TGTGCCACCAGCAGAGGACAGGGGCGAGGAAATGAGCAGTTCTTC
CDR3 protein: CATSRGQGRGNEQFF

D gene: .
clone size: .
J gene: TRBJ2-1
V gene: TRBV12-3/TRBV12-4
CDR3 DNA: TGTGCCAGCAGTCCTATAGCCCTCGGCCCCTCGTTCTTC
CDR3 protein: CASSPIALGPSFF

D gene: .
clone size: .
J gene: TRBJ2-5
V gene: TRBV18
CDR3 DNA: TGTGCCAGCTCATCGCGACAGGCCCTCCAAGAGACCCAGTACTTC
CDR3 protein: CASSSRQALQETQYF

D gene: .
clone size: many
J gene: TRBJ1-6
V gene: TRBV20-1
CDR3 DNA: TGCAGTGCAAAAAAAGATCAGGGCTCAGGCTCGAATTCACCCCTCCACTTT
CDR3 protein: CSAKKDQGSGSNSPLHF

D gene: TRBD1
clone size: .
J gene: TRBJ1-4
V gene: TRBV4-3
CDR3 DNA: TGCGCCAGCAGCCAAAGACAGGGGGCTAATGAAAAACTGTTTTTT
CDR3 protein: CASSQRQGANEKLFF

D gene: .
clone size: .
J gene: TRBJ1-5
V gene: TRBV7-2
CDR3 DNA: TGTGCCAGCGGCAAGACAGCCAGCAATCAGCCCCAGCATTTT
CDR3 protein: CASGKTASNQPQHF

D gene: .
clone size: many
J gene: TRBJ1-5
V gene: TRBV7-2
CDR3 DNA: TGTGCCAGCAGGATAACAGGATACGATCAGCCCCAGCATTTT
CDR3 protein: CASRITGYDQPQHF

D gene: .
clone size: once
J gene: TRBJ2-3
V gene: TRBV18
CDR3 DNA: TGTGCCAGCTCACCTGGGGGGGCTGATACGCAGTATTTT
CDR3 protein: CASSPGGADTQYF

D gene: .
clone size: few
J gene: TRBJ2-5
V gene: TRBV5-1
CDR3 DNA: TGCGCCAGCACCGATGGAACCAGGGGGAGGTCGGAGACCCAGTACTTC
CDR3 protein: CASTDGTRGRSETQYF

D gene: TRBD1
clone size: many
J gene: TRBJ1-2
V gene: TRBV27
CDR3 DNA: TGTGCCAGCAGTCTCCGGGACAGGGGGTTTGGCTACACCTTC
CDR3 protein: CASSLRDRGFGYTF

D gene: TRBD1
clone size: few
J gene: TRBJ2-6
V gene: TRBV12-5
CDR3 DNA: TGTGCTAGTGGTTTTGGCTACTGGGACAGGGTAGACTCTGGGGCCAACGTCCTGACTTTC
CDR3 protein: CASGFGYWDRVDSGANVLTF

D gene: .
clone size: few
J gene: TRBJ2-1
V gene: TRBV7-9
CDR3 DNA: TGTGCCAGCAGCCTGGAGATGGGGGAGCAGTTCTTC
CDR3 protein: CASSLEMGEQFF

D gene: .
clone size: .
J gene: TRBJ2-6
V gene: TRBV6-2/TRBV6-3
CDR3 DNA: TGTGCCAGCAGCACACCGCCGGGAGGGGTAGGGGGCATTGGGGCCAACGTCCTGACTTTC
CDR3 protein: CASSTPPGGVGGIGANVLTF

D gene: .
clone size: few
J gene: TRBJ1-3
V gene: TRBV12-3/TRBV12-4
CDR3 DNA: TGTGCCAGCAGTTTAGCTTCTGGAAACACCATATATTTT
CDR3 protein: CASSLASGNTIYF

D gene: TRBD1
clone size: many
J gene: TRBJ2-7
V gene: TRBV20-1
CDR3 DNA: TGCAGTGCTAGAAACAGGGGTCTGGCCTACGAGCAGTACTTC
CDR3 protein: CSARNRGLAYEQYF

D gene: TRBD2
clone size: few
J gene: TRBJ2-7
V gene: TRBV5-1
CDR3 DNA: TGCGCCAGCAGGATACTAGCGGACTCAGGCGAGCAGTACTTC
CDR3 protein: CASRILADSGEQYF